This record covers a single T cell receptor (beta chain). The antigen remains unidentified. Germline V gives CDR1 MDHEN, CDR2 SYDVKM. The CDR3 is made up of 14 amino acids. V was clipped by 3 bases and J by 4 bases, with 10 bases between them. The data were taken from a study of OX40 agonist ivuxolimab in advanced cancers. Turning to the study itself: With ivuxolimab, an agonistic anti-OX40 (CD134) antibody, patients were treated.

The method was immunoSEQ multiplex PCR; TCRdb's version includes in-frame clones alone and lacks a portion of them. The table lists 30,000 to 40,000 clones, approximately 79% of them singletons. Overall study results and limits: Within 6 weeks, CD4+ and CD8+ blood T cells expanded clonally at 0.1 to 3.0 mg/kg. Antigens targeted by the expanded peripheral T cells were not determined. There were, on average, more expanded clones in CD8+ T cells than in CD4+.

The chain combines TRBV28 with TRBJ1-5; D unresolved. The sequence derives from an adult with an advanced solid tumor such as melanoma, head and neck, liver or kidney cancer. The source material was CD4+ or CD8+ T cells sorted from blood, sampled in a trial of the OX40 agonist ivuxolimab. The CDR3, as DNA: TGTGCCAGCAGTTTGGCGGCCAGGAATCAGCCCCAGCATTTT. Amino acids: CASSLAARNQPQHF.